Listed below are T cell receptor beta chains from one sample, sequenced in a study of blood T cells in healthy people across ages. TCRdb re-called the 5' RACE reads through MiXCR, storing one row per CDR3 protein. There are fewer than 1,000,000 distinct CDR3 sequences in the sample; 40% to 50% occur only once, and under 20% lies in the top ten. Sequencing was performed on blood. The receptors here all came from a man between 60 and 75 years old in good health. Each CDR3 is given with its conserved first and last residue. The order of the fields is CDR3 DNA, CDR3 protein, J gene, clone size, V gene, D gene. D genes are given only for firm matches. Clone sizes are given selectively: once, few, many, or a class where the clone is expanded.

CDR3 DNA: TGCGCCAGCATCTTCGGGAGAACAGATACGCAGTATTTT
CDR3 protein: CASIFGRTDTQYF
J gene: TRBJ2-3
clone size: once
V gene: TRBV5-1
D gene: .

CDR3 DNA: TGTGCCAGCAGTTACCTAGGGGGGTTAAGCGGCAATGAGCAGTTCTTC
CDR3 protein: CASSYLGGLSGNEQFF
J gene: TRBJ2-1
clone size: .
V gene: TRBV6-2/TRBV6-3
D gene: .

CDR3 DNA: TGTGCCAGCAGCCTTCGGGAGGGCGGGACCAGCACAGATACGCAGTATTTT
CDR3 protein: CASSLREGGTSTDTQYF
J gene: TRBJ2-3
clone size: few
V gene: TRBV14
D gene: TRBD2

CDR3 DNA: TGTGCCAGCAGCCAAGTAGCCAGCAGGGGCCTCCAAGGGGCTAATGAAAAACTGTTTTTT
CDR3 protein: CASSQVASRGLQGANEKLFF
J gene: TRBJ1-4
clone size: .
V gene: TRBV14
D gene: .

CDR3 DNA: TGTGCCAGCAGGGCCGACACAGCATACGAGCAGTACTTC
CDR3 protein: CASRADTAYEQYF
J gene: TRBJ2-7
clone size: few
V gene: TRBV6-2/TRBV6-3
D gene: .

CDR3 DNA: TGTGCCAGCAGCTTATCCAGTGTGAACACTGAAGCTTTCTTT
CDR3 protein: CASSLSSVNTEAFF
J gene: TRBJ1-1
clone size: few
V gene: TRBV11-2
D gene: .

CDR3 DNA: TGCAGTGCCTCGATAAGTCGTTCTCTCAACACTGAAGCTTTCTTT
CDR3 protein: CSASISRSLNTEAFF
J gene: TRBJ1-1
clone size: .
V gene: TRBV20-1
D gene: .

CDR3 DNA: TGTGCCGCTGGCTGGGAAGATACGCAGTATTTT
CDR3 protein: CAAGWEDTQYF
J gene: TRBJ2-3
clone size: .
V gene: TRBV10-3
D gene: .

CDR3 DNA: TGTGCCAGCAGACGACAGGGGGCGAATCAGCCCCAGCATTTT
CDR3 protein: CASRRQGANQPQHF
J gene: TRBJ1-5
clone size: .
V gene: TRBV12-3/TRBV12-4
D gene: TRBD1

CDR3 DNA: TGTGCCAGCAGCGCTGACAGGGAGTCCGGCGGTGAGCAGTTCTTC
CDR3 protein: CASSADRESGGEQFF
J gene: TRBJ2-1
clone size: .
V gene: TRBV5-5
D gene: TRBD1

CDR3 DNA: TGTGCCAGCAGCTTAGCTCCCGCGGGGGTAAAGGGGAATGAGCAGTTCTTC
CDR3 protein: CASSLAPAGVKGNEQFF
J gene: TRBJ2-1
clone size: few
V gene: TRBV7-2
D gene: TRBD2

CDR3 DNA: TGTGCCAGCAGTTTAGCGCCGGGGTCCTATGGCTACACCTTC
CDR3 protein: CASSLAPGSYGYTF
J gene: TRBJ1-2
clone size: .
V gene: TRBV12-3/TRBV12-4
D gene: .

CDR3 DNA: TGTGCCAGCAGCTACCTCTCCGGGACAGGGGTCGGAAACACCATATATTTT
CDR3 protein: CASSYLSGTGVGNTIYF
J gene: TRBJ1-3
clone size: .
V gene: TRBV3-1
D gene: TRBD1

CDR3 DNA: TGTGCCATCAGTGACGGAAAAAGCGCTAACTATGGCTACACCTTC
CDR3 protein: CAISDGKSANYGYTF
J gene: TRBJ1-2
clone size: few
V gene: TRBV10-3
D gene: .

CDR3 DNA: TGTGCCGCCAGCAGACAGGGGTGGGGGACTGAAGCTTTCTTT
CDR3 protein: CAASRQGWGTEAFF
J gene: TRBJ1-1
clone size: .
V gene: TRBV15
D gene: TRBD1

CDR3 DNA: TGTGCCAGCAGCTCGAAGAGGGGACTAGCGGGGGGGCTGGGAGAGACCCAGTACTTC
CDR3 protein: CASSSKRGLAGGLGETQYF
J gene: TRBJ2-5
clone size: few
V gene: TRBV7-2
D gene: TRBD2

CDR3 DNA: TGTGCCAGCGCGGGGGGCGGGGAGCTGTTTTTT
CDR3 protein: CASAGGGELFF
J gene: TRBJ2-2
clone size: .
V gene: TRBV27
D gene: TRBD2

CDR3 DNA: TGTGCCAGCAGTGAAGTTAGCGGGGGGCCTTATGAGCAGTTCTTC
CDR3 protein: CASSEVSGGPYEQFF
J gene: TRBJ2-1
clone size: .
V gene: TRBV6-1
D gene: TRBD2

CDR3 DNA: TGCAGTGCTAGAGATCGGGGGGGTGATCGGTCCTACAATGAGCAGTTCTTC
CDR3 protein: CSARDRGGDRSYNEQFF
J gene: TRBJ2-1
clone size: .
V gene: TRBV20-1
D gene: TRBD2

CDR3 DNA: TGTGCCAGCAGTTACTCTTGGGGGTCCTACGAGCAGTACTTC
CDR3 protein: CASSYSWGSYEQYF
J gene: TRBJ2-7
clone size: .
V gene: TRBV6-5
D gene: .

CDR3 DNA: TGTGCCAGCAGCCCTGTGGGAGGGGAAAAACTGTTTTTT
CDR3 protein: CASSPVGGEKLFF
J gene: TRBJ1-4
clone size: .
V gene: TRBV7-6
D gene: .

CDR3 DNA: TGCAGTGCTGGGACTAGCGGGGTTACCCCTGAGCAGTTCTTC
CDR3 protein: CSAGTSGVTPEQFF
J gene: TRBJ2-1
clone size: .
V gene: TRBV20-1
D gene: TRBD2

CDR3 DNA: TGTGCCAGCAGCCCCGGACGGGGGGGACCTAATGAAAAACTGTTTTTT
CDR3 protein: CASSPGRGGPNEKLFF
J gene: TRBJ1-4
clone size: few
V gene: TRBV7-2
D gene: .

CDR3 DNA: TGCGCCAGCAGCCTCACCGGGACAGGGGGGAAACTGTTTTTT
CDR3 protein: CASSLTGTGGKLFF
J gene: TRBJ1-4
clone size: .
V gene: TRBV4-3
D gene: TRBD1

CDR3 DNA: TGCAGTGCTAGCGGCGGGGCAGGTCGCGACGAGCAGTACTTC
CDR3 protein: CSASGGAGRDEQYF
J gene: TRBJ2-7
clone size: .
V gene: TRBV20-1
D gene: .

CDR3 DNA: TGCAGCGTTGAAGCCACCTCAAATGAGCAGTACTTC
CDR3 protein: CSVEATSNEQYF
J gene: TRBJ2-5
clone size: few
V gene: TRBV29-1
D gene: .

CDR3 DNA: TGTGCCAGCAGCTTGGCTTGGACAGGGCATGGCTACACCTTC
CDR3 protein: CASSLAWTGHGYTF
J gene: TRBJ1-2
clone size: .
V gene: TRBV5-6
D gene: TRBD1

CDR3 DNA: TGCAGCGTCTACGGCTGGTTCCGAGACAGGTGGGGGGGCTCCTACAATGAGCAGTTCTTC
CDR3 protein: CSVYGWFRDRWGGSYNEQFF
J gene: TRBJ2-1
clone size: many
V gene: TRBV29-1
D gene: .

CDR3 DNA: TGTGCCAGCAGCCCCTACAACATGGAGCTGTTTTTT
CDR3 protein: CASSPYNMELFF
J gene: TRBJ2-2
clone size: once
V gene: TRBV7-2
D gene: .

CDR3 DNA: TGTGCCAGCAGCTCCCGTGAGTCCCAAGAGACCCAGTACTTC
CDR3 protein: CASSSRESQETQYF
J gene: TRBJ2-5
clone size: .
V gene: TRBV7-9
D gene: .

CDR3 DNA: TGCAGTGCTAGCCTCAGGGCTATCGGTTGGGATCAGCCCCAGCATTTT
CDR3 protein: CSASLRAIGWDQPQHF
J gene: TRBJ1-5
clone size: .
V gene: TRBV20-1
D gene: .

CDR3 DNA: TGTGCCAGCAGCCCCGCCTGGACAAGAGATGAAAAACTGTTTTTT
CDR3 protein: CASSPAWTRDEKLFF
J gene: TRBJ1-4
clone size: .
V gene: TRBV11-2
D gene: .

CDR3 DNA: TGTGCCATCAGGACAGATCTGGGTGGCTACACCTTC
CDR3 protein: CAIRTDLGGYTF
J gene: TRBJ1-2
clone size: few
V gene: TRBV10-3
D gene: .

CDR3 DNA: TGTGCCAGCAGTATAAGTAGCACGCCTTCCTACGAGCAGTACTTC
CDR3 protein: CASSISSTPSYEQYF
J gene: TRBJ2-7
clone size: .
V gene: TRBV27
D gene: .

CDR3 DNA: TGTGCCAGCAGCCCACCGGGACTAGCGGGGGGCAACTACGAGCAGTACTTC
CDR3 protein: CASSPPGLAGGNYEQYF
J gene: TRBJ2-7
clone size: once
V gene: TRBV7-2
D gene: TRBD2

CDR3 DNA: TGCGCCAGCAGCCCTCGGACAGGGGACACCGGGGAGCTGTTTTTT
CDR3 protein: CASSPRTGDTGELFF
J gene: TRBJ2-2
clone size: .
V gene: TRBV5-1
D gene: TRBD1

CDR3 DNA: TGTGCCATCAGCAAGGGGACAGACAATCAGCCCCAGCATTTT
CDR3 protein: CAISKGTDNQPQHF
J gene: TRBJ1-5
clone size: .
V gene: TRBV10-3
D gene: TRBD1

CDR3 DNA: TGCGCCAGCAGTGATGCGGCGGGGGTTTTTTACGAGCAGTACTTC
CDR3 protein: CASSDAAGVFYEQYF
J gene: TRBJ2-7
clone size: few
V gene: TRBV10-2
D gene: TRBD2

CDR3 DNA: TGCAGCGTTGAAGTAAGTGCGGAGACCCAGTACTTC
CDR3 protein: CSVEVSAETQYF
J gene: TRBJ2-5
clone size: .
V gene: TRBV29-1
D gene: .

CDR3 DNA: TGCAGTGCTGGAATCGGTTTAAGTTCACCCCTCCACTTT
CDR3 protein: CSAGIGLSSPLHF
J gene: TRBJ1-6
clone size: .
V gene: TRBV20-1
D gene: .

CDR3 DNA: TGTGCCAGCAGCTTGCGGACCCCTGAAGCTTTCTTT
CDR3 protein: CASSLRTPEAFF
J gene: TRBJ1-1
clone size: .
V gene: TRBV7-8
D gene: .

CDR3 DNA: TGCGCCAGCAGCCGGGGTGTCGCTGCGGGGATCGCTGAAGCTTTCTTT
CDR3 protein: CASSRGVAAGIAEAFF
J gene: TRBJ1-1
clone size: many
V gene: TRBV4-1
D gene: .

CDR3 DNA: TGTGCCAGCAGCCCAGCGGGTGGAGAGACCCAGTACTTC
CDR3 protein: CASSPAGGETQYF
J gene: TRBJ2-5
clone size: .
V gene: TRBV12-3/TRBV12-4
D gene: .

CDR3 DNA: TGTGCCAGCAGCTTAATGAGAACAGTCGGACTAGCGGGGAGGTCCTACGAGCAGTACTTC
CDR3 protein: CASSLMRTVGLAGRSYEQYF
J gene: TRBJ2-7
clone size: .
V gene: TRBV7-2
D gene: TRBD2

CDR3 DNA: TGTGCCAGCAGCGTAGCCGGCTATAATGAAAAACTGTTTTTT
CDR3 protein: CASSVAGYNEKLFF
J gene: TRBJ1-4
clone size: once
V gene: TRBV6-5
D gene: .

CDR3 DNA: TGTGCCAGCAGTGAATTATCCGGGGTATCCTACAATGAGCAGTTCTTC
CDR3 protein: CASSELSGVSYNEQFF
J gene: TRBJ2-1
clone size: once
V gene: TRBV25-1
D gene: .

CDR3 DNA: TGCGCCAGCTCCAAGGGCGTAAGAGTAGTCGACGAGCAGTACTTC
CDR3 protein: CASSKGVRVVDEQYF
J gene: TRBJ2-7
clone size: .
V gene: TRBV5-1
D gene: .

CDR3 DNA: TGCGCCAGCAGCCAAGAGAGGACAGCCTCTGGAAACACCATATATTTT
CDR3 protein: CASSQERTASGNTIYF
J gene: TRBJ1-3
clone size: .
V gene: TRBV4-1
D gene: .